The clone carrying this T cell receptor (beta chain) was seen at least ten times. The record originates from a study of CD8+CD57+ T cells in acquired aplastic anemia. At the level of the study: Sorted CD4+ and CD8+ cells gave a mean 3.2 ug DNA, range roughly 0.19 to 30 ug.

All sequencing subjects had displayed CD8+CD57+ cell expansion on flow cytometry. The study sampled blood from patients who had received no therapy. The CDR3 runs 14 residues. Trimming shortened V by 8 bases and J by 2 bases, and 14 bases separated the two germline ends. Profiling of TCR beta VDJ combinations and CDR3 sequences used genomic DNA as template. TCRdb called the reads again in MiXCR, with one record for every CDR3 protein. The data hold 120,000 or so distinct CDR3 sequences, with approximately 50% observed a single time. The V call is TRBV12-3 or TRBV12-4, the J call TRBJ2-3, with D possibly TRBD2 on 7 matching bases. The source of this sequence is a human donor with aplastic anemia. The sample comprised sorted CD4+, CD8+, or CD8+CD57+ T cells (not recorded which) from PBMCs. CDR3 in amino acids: CASRGGGYTDTQYF. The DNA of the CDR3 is TGTGCCAGCCGGGGAGGGGGTTACACAGATACGCAGTATTTT.